Listed below are T cell receptor beta chains from one sample, sequenced in a study of shared clonotypes between healthy human individuals. Generated by immunoSEQ multiplex PCR, the TCRdb table keeps only in-frame clones and is missing some. In the table there are around 980,000 clones, approximately 78% of which are singletons. Sequenced: memory CD4+ T cells from PBMCs. Every receptor here comes from a man between 18 and 35 years old in good health. Some clones in this sample may be carry-over from other donors' samples. The CDR3 runs from the conserved cysteine through the conserved F or W. Where a row states a size, it is once, few, many or the class of an expanded clone; other rows omit it.

. TRBJ2-2 TRBV10-2 CASSRERRPEGTGELFF
. TRBJ2-3 TRBV7-2 CASSSGEGTRPYF
. TRBJ2-6 TRBV25-1 CASSDGGANVLTF
few TRBJ2-1 TRBV4-2 CASSQVRGGTSYNEQFF
once TRBJ1-2 TRBV28 CASSSSPTANYGYTF
. TRBJ1-1 TRBV9 CASSPRPGESEAFF
. TRBJ2-3 TRBV28 CASSLLGQGADTQYF
. TRBJ2-7 TRBV5-1 CASSLDQGVGEQYF
few TRBJ1-2 TRBV28 CASSNDGNYGYTF
. TRBJ2-3 TRBV29-1 CSVDHSGRGDTQYF
. TRBJ2-3 TRBV11-1 CASSNDRTTDTQYF
. TRBJ2-2 TRBV7-6 CASSPVAGAGELFF
. TRBJ2-7 TRBV19 CASSIERSYEQYF
. TRBJ2-7 TRBV7-7 CASSPQEASGEQYF
. TRBJ2-4 TRBV6-6 CASTHSKDRAIQYF
. TRBJ1-3 TRBV28 CASIPSGRGRNTIYF
. TRBJ1-6 TRBV30 CAWARAENSPLHF
. TRBJ1-1 TRBV27 CASPGEAFF
. TRBJ2-3 TRBV7-3 CASSPRLAGYTDTQYF